The following is a T cell receptor beta chain sequence with its context. This sample was taken from a study of shared clonotypes between healthy human individuals. Unmatched junction bases numbered 5, after V lost 3 bases and J lost 4 bases. Looked up from germline, CDR1 is SGHTA and CDR2 is FQGNSA. CDR3 size: 14 residues. Using immunoSEQ multiplex PCR, the repertoire was profiled, and TCRdb retains in-frame clones only, with some absent. Seen here are approximately 240,000 clones, over 60% observed once, and the top ten hold 11%. The sequence came from a man aged 25-45 years in good health. Sequencing used memory CD4+ T cells sorted from blood. Subset indicated: CD45RA-negative fraction. The chain carries TRBV7-2 and TRBJ2-7; 8 nucleotides agree with TRBD1. CDR3: CASSFNRGVYEQYF. As DNA, the CDR3 is TGTGCCAGCAGCTTTAACAGGGGGGTTTACGAGCAGTACTTC.